This entry describes one T cell receptor (beta chain). These data are taken from a study of blood T cell repertoires in COVID-19. Germline V gene lookup returns CDR1 SGHNT and CDR2 YYREEE (reference sequence). This CDR3 is built from 15 residues. Trimming pared 7 bases from V and 9 bases from J, leaving 25 bases between. Study processing details: Reference gene primers were amplified, and this amplification served to estimate nucleated cell counts. Sequencing was performed with immunoSEQ multiplex PCR; in TCRdb, only in-frame clones are kept and a portion is missing. V and J calls plus clone size are reproduced from that table; the DNA served to infer D and trimming. This table has some 530,000 clones, 75% to 90% appearing once.

The origin of this receptor is a woman in her fifties or sixties who had recovered from COVID-19. Material for sequencing was PBMCs or T cells enriched from blood (not recorded which). The genes are TRBV5-4 and TRBJ2-5; TRBD2 is a possible D gene (6 bases). The CDR3 coding sequence is TGTGCCAGCGGAACCGGGCCCCCGGCGAGGGAGGCCCAGTACTTC. Its protein product is CASGTGPPAREAQYF.